This T cell receptor (beta chain) is from a study of T-cell reconstitution after alpha-beta-depleted transplantation in children. The table lists this clonotype with a few counts. Preparing the TCRbeta library involved the use of unique molecular identifiers. MiXCR, run by TCRdb on the PCR reads, gives a single entry per CDR3 protein. The repertoire holds some 600,000 distinct CDR3 sequences, roughly 15% seen once, with about 1.1% in the top ten. There are 16 residues in the CDR3. The germline gives CDR1 DFQATT, CDR2 SNEGSKA (reference sequence). V was clipped by 1 base and J by 6 bases; unmatched bases: 11.

Source: PBMCs from the stem cell graft donor, taken from the stem cell graft. The gene calls are TRBV20-1 and TRBJ2-1; TRBD1 agrees at 8 bases. The clonotype was recovered from a human donor who donated a stem cell graft to a child with acute myeloid leukemia. This CDR3 is CSARAPRDRPPNEQFF. CDR3 DNA sequence: TGCAGTGCTAGAGCTCCCCGGGACAGGCCTCCCAATGAGCAGTTCTTC.